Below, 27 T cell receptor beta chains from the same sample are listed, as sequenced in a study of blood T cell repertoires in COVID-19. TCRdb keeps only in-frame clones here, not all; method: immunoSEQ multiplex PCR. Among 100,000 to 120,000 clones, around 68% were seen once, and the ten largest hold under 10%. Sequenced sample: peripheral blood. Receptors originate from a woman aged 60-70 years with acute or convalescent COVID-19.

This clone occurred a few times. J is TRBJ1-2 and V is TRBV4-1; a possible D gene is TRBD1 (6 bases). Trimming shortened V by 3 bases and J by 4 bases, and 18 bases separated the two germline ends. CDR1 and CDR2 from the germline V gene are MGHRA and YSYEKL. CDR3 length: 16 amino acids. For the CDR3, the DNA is TGCGCCAGCAGCCAGGTTGGAAAGGGGACACCCTATGGCTACACCTTC. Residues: CASSQVGKGTPYGYTF.

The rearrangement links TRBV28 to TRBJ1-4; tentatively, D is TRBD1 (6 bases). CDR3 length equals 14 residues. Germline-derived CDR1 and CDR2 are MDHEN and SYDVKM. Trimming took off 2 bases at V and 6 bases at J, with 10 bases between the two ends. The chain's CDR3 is CASSLRDIHEKLFF. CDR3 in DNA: TGTGCCAGCAGTTTACGGGACATCCATGAAAAACTGTTTTTT.

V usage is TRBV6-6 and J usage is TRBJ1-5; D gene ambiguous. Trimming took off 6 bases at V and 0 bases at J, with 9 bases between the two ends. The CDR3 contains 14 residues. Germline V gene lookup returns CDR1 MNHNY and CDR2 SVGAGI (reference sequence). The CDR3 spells CASSLTSSNQPQHF. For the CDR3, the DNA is TGTGCCAGCAGCCTTACATCTAGCAATCAGCCCCAGCATTTT.

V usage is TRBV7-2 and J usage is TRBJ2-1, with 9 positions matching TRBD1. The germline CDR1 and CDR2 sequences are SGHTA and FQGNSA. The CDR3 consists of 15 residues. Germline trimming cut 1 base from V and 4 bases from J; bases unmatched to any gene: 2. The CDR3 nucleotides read TGTGCCAGCAGCTTAGTCGGGACAGGGTACAATGAGCAGTTCTTC. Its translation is CASSLVGTGYNEQFF.

The CDR3, as DNA: TGTGCCAGTAGTGTGGAGATTATCTATGGCTACACCTTC. Its translation is CASSVEIIYGYTF. The V gene is TRBV19, the J gene TRBJ1-2, with D unresolved. Per germline, CDR1 LNHDA and CDR2 SQIVND (reference sequence). The CDR3 runs to 13 residues. Trimming left V 5 bases short and J 4 bases short, with 11 bases between. Together with reference TRBV19 and TRBJ1-2, the CDR3 gives the full variable domain: DGGITQSPKYLFRKEGQNVTLSCEQNLNHDAMYWYRQDPGQGLRLIYYSQIVNDFQKGDIAEGYSVSREKKESFPLTVTSAQKNPTAFYLCASSVEIIYGYTFGSGTRLTVV.

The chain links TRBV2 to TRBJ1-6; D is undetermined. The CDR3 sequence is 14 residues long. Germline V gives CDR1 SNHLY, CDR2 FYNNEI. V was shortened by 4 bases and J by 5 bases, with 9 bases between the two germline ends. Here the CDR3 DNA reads TGTGCCAGCAGTGGGCGGAGGAATAATTCACCCCTCCACTTT. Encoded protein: CASSGRRNNSPLHF.

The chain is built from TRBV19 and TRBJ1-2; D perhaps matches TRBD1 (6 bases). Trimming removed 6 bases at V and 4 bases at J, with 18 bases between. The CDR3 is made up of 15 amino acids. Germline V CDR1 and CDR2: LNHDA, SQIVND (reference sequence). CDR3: CASREGGQSGYGYTF. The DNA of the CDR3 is TGTGCCAGTAGGGAGGGGGGGCAATCCGGCTATGGCTACACCTTC.

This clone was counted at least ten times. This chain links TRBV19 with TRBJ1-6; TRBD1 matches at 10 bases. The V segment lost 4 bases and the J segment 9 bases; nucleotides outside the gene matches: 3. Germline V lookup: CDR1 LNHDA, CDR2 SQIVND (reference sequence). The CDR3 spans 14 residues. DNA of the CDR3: TGTGCCAGTAGTAAGTGGGACAGGGGTTCACCCCTCCACTTT. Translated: CASSKWDRGSPLHF.

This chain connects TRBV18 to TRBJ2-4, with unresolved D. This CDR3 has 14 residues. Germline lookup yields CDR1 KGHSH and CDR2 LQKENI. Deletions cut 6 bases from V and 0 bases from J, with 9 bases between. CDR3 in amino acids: CASSPILAKNIQYF. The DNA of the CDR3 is TGTGCCAGCTCCCCAATTCTAGCCAAAAACATTCAGTACTTC.

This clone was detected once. Here the CDR3 DNA reads TGTGCCAGCAGTCAGGCCACCTCTGGGGCCAACGTCCTGACTTTC. Encoded protein: CASSQATSGANVLTF. This chain connects TRBV28 to TRBJ2-6; the D is unclear. From germline, CDR1 is MDHEN and CDR2 SYDVKM. CDR3 length: 15 residues. The V and J ends lost 5 bases and 0 bases respectively, with 8 bases between them.

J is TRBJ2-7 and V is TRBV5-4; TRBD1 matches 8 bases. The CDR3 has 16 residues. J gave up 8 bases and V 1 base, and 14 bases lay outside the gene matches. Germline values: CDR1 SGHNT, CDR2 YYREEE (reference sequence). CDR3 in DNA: TGTGCCAGCAGCTTGTACGCCGGGACAGGCCTCCGTCAGCAGTACTTC. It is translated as CASSLYAGTGLRQQYF.

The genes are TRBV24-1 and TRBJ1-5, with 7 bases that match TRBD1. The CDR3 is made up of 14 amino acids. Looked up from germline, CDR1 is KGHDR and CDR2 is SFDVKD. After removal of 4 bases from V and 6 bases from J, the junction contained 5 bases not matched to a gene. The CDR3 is CATSDRQGTQPQHF. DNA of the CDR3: TGTGCCACCAGTGACCGACAGGGAACTCAGCCCCAGCATTTT.

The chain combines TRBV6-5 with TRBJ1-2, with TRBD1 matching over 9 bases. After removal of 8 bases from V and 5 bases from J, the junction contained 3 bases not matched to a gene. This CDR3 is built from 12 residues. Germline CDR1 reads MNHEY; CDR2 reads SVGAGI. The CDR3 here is CASCGQGYGYTF. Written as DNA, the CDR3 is TGTGCCAGCTGCGGACAGGGGTATGGCTACACCTTC.

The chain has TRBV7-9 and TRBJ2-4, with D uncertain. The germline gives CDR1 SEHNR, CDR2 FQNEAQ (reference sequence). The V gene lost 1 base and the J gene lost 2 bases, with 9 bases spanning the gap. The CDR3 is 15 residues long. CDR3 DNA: TGTGCCAGCAGCTTAGACGGGTATACCAAAAACATTCAGTACTTC. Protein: CASSLDGYTKNIQYF.

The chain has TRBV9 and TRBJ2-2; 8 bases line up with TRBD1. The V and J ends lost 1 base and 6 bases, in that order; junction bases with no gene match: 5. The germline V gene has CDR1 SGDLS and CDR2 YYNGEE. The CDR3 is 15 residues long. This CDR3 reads CASSVSGQGAGELFF. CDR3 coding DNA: TGTGCCAGCAGCGTATCAGGACAGGGCGCCGGGGAGCTGTTTTTT.

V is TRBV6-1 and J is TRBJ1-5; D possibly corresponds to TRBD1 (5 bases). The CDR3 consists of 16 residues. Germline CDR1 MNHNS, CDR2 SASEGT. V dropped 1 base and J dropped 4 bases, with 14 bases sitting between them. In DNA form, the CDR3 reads TGTGCCAGCAGTGAAGTTAGGGGTGGGGTAAATCAGCCCCAGCATTTT. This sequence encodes CASSEVRGGVNQPQHF.

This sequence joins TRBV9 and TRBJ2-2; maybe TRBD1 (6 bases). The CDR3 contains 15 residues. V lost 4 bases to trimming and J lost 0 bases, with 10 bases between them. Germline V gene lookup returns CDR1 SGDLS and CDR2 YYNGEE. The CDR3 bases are TGTGCCAGCAGCATTCAGGGGCCGAACACCGGGGAGCTGTTTTTT. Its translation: CASSIQGPNTGELFF.

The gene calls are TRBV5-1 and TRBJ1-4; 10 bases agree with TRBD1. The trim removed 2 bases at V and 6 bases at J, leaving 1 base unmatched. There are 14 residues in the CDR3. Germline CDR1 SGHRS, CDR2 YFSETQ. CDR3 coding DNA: TGCGCCAGCAGCTTCGGACAGGGGGATGAAAAACTGTTTTTT. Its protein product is CASSFGQGDEKLFF.

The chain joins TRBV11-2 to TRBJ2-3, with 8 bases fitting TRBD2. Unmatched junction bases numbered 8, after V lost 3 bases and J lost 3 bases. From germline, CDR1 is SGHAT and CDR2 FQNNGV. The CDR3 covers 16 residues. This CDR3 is CASSFDGGALTDTQYF. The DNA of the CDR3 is TGTGCCAGCAGCTTTGACGGGGGGGCGCTGACAGATACGCAGTATTTT.

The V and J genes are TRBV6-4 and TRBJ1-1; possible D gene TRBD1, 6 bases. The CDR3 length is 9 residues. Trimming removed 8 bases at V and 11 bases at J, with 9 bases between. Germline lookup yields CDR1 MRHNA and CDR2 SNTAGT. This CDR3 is CASRGAAFF. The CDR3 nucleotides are TGTGCCAGCCGGGGGGCGGCTTTCTTT.

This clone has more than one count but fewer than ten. The CDR3 is CASSLTGGRNQPQHF. CDR3 DNA: TGTGCCAGCTCACTGACAGGGGGACGCAATCAGCCCCAGCATTTT. The chain links TRBV18 to TRBJ1-5; 9 positions match TRBD1. This CDR3 spans 15 amino acids. V lost 4 bases to trimming and J lost 2 bases; unmatched junction nucleotides: 3. CDR1 KGHSH and CDR2 LQKENI come from the germline V gene.

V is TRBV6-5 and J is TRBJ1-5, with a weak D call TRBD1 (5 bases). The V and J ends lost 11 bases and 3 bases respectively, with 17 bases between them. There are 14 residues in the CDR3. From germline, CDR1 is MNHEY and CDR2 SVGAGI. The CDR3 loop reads CACGDAGVNQPQHF. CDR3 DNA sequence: TGTGCCTGCGGGGACGCCGGCGTCAATCAGCCCCAGCATTTT.

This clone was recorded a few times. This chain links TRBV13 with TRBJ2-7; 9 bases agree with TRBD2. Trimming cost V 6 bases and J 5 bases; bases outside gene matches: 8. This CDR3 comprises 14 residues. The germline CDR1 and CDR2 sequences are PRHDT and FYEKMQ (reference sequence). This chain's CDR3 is CASSSTGTSNEQYF. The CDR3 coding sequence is TGTGCCAGCAGTTCCACCGGGACTAGCAACGAGCAGTACTTC.

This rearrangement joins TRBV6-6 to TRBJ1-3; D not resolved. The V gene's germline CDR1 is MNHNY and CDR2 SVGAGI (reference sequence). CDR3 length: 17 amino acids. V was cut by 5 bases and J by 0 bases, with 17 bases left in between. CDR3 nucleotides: TGTGCCAGCAGTCCTGCTATCGAACCTTTCTCTGGAAACACCATATATTTT. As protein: CASSPAIEPFSGNTIYF.

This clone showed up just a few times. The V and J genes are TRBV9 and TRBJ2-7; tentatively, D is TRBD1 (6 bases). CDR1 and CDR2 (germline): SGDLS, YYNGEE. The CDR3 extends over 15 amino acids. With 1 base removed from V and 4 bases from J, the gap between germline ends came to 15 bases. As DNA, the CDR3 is TGTGCCAGCAGCGTACTCCGGGACACCCCTTACGAGCAGTACTTC. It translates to CASSVLRDTPYEQYF.

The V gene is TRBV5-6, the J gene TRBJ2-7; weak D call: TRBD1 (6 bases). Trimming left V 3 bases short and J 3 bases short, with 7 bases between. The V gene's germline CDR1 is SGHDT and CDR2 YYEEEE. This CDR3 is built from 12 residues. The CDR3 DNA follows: TGTGCCAGCAGCTACAGGGACTACGAGCAGTACTTC. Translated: CASSYRDYEQYF.

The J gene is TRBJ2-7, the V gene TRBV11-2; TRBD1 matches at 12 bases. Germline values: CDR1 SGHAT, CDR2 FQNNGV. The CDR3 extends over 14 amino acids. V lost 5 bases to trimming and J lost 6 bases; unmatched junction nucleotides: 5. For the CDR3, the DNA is TGTGCCAGCAGCAGGGACAGGGGGCAGGGCGAGCAGTACTTC. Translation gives CASSRDRGQGEQYF.